This entry lists 31 T cell receptor beta chains sequenced from one sample in a study of PD-1 blockade in mismatch repair-deficient tumors (dated by TCRdb to about 2017). According to the study, the label for this sample's time point signals: peripheral blood before pembrolizumab. Library preparation employed the immunoSEQ multiplex PCR assay. As stored in TCRdb, this immuneACCESS dataset retains in-frame rearrangements with V and J assigned. A fraction of the clones does not appear; measured against another copy, unresolved V genes explain less than half of the discrepancy, and the remainder lacks a known reason. The sample table holds about 49,000 clones, of which 77% were seen once. The ten biggest clones cover less than 3.5% of the sample. The material sequenced was PBMCs, taken before pembrolizumab treatment. These receptors all come from an adult with mismatch repair-deficient cancer.

The chain links TRBV25-1 to TRBJ2-7; 7 bases fit TRBD1. Trimming cost V 7 bases and J 6 bases; bases outside gene matches: 9. The germline V gene has CDR1 MGHDK and CDR2 SYGVNS. The CDR3 extends over 13 amino acids. In DNA, the CDR3 is TGTGCCAGCAAGGCCCCCAACAGGGGCGAGCAGTACTTC. This sequence encodes CASKAPNRGEQYF.

This chain connects TRBV18 to TRBJ2-1; unclear D gene. CDR3 length: 13 residues. V lost 3 bases, J lost 8 bases, and 11 bases lay in between. Germline CDR1 KGHSH, CDR2 LQKENI. CDR3 nucleotides: TGTGCCAGCTCACCGTTACAGATGGATGAGCAGTTCTTC. Its protein is CASSPLQMDEQFF.

This clone was detected a few times. This chain joins TRBV25-1 and TRBJ2-2; D gene uncertain. V was trimmed by 4 bases and J by 4 bases, leaving 10 bases between them. Germline V gene data show CDR1 as MGHDK and CDR2 as SYGVNS. The length of the CDR3 is 14 residues. CDR3 DNA sequence: TGTGCCAGCAGTGGCTGGCAAAGCACCGGGGAGCTGTTTTTT. Its protein is CASSGWQSTGELFF.

V gene TRBV11-3 combines with J gene TRBJ2-7, with D tentatively TRBD1 (6 bases). The CDR3 is 14 amino acids. The germline gives CDR1 SGHNT, CDR2 YENEEA. The germline V and J ends were trimmed by 7 bases and 3 bases, with 16 bases remaining between them. Written as DNA, the CDR3 is TGTGCCAGCATGGAAACCGCAGGGGACTACGAGCAGTACTTC. This gives the protein CASMETAGDYEQYF.

This CDR3 reads CAALGEGGYTF. For the CDR3, the DNA is TGTGCCGCCCTCGGTGAGGGTGGCTACACCTTC. J is TRBJ1-2 and V is TRBV6-5, with D uncertain. This CDR3 contains 11 residues. V lost 11 bases and J 7 bases, leaving 14 bases between the germline ends. CDR1 is MNHEY and CDR2 is SVGAGI in the germline V gene.

The chain carries TRBV5-1 and TRBJ2-3, with 7 bases matching TRBD2. The J segment lost 2 bases and the V segment lost 4 bases, leaving 10 bases of the junction unmatched. The germline gives CDR1 SGHRS, CDR2 YFSETQ. This CDR3 spans 16 amino acids. This CDR3 is CASSPVSSGTTDTQYF. CDR3 nucleotides: TGCGCCAGCAGCCCCGTTTCTAGCGGAACCACAGATACGCAGTATTTT.

J is TRBJ2-5 and V is TRBV9, with D tentatively TRBD2 (5 bases). Trimming cost V 4 bases and J 5 bases, with 18 bases left between them. This CDR3 spans 15 amino acids. Looked up from germline, CDR1 is SGDLS and CDR2 is YYNGEE. CDR3 in amino acids: CASSFQDSLGETQYF. Here the CDR3 DNA reads TGTGCCAGCAGCTTCCAGGACTCCTTGGGGGAGACCCAGTACTTC.

This chain links TRBV4-1 with TRBJ2-2; D possibly matches TRBD1 or TRBD2 (6 bases each). From germline, CDR1 is MGHRA and CDR2 YSYEKL. The CDR3 is made up of 16 amino acids. Trimming shortened V by 0 bases and J by 4 bases, and 12 bases separated the two germline ends. The CDR3 region is CASSQDPGGPTGELFF. The CDR3, as DNA: TGCGCCAGCAGCCAAGATCCTGGGGGGCCCACCGGGGAGCTGTTTTTT.

The chain employs TRBV27 and TRBJ2-1; the match to TRBD2 covers 14 bases. Losses at the gene ends were 3 bases for V and 15 bases for J; bases not matched to a gene: 7. The CDR3 consists of 14 residues. Germline V gives CDR1 MNHEY, CDR2 SMNVEV (reference sequence). In nucleotides, the CDR3 is TGTGCCAGCAGTTTGGGGACTAGCGGGAGCGTATGGTTCTTC. The encoded protein is CASSLGTSGSVWFF.

The chain joins TRBV19 to TRBJ2-3, with 12 bases identical to TRBD1. After removal of 4 bases from V and 1 base from J, the junction contained 9 bases not matched to a gene. The V gene's germline CDR1 is LNHDA and CDR2 SQIVND (reference sequence). The CDR3 is made up of 18 amino acids. CDR3 sequence: CASSRGTGGDRGTDTQYF. The CDR3 coding sequence is TGTGCCAGTAGTAGGGGGACAGGGGGCGATCGGGGCACAGATACGCAGTATTTT.

This clone has more than one count but fewer than ten. The chain employs TRBV7-6 and TRBJ1-1; 7 nucleotides line up with TRBD1. V lost 8 bases and J lost 1; bases outside the gene matches: 13. Germline lookup yields CDR1 SGHVS and CDR2 FNYEAQ. This CDR3 is 16 amino acids long. The CDR3 sequence is CASPGRAGGKNTEAFF. In DNA form, the CDR3 reads TGTGCCAGCCCTGGAAGGGCAGGGGGTAAGAACACTGAAGCTTTCTTT.

This sequence joins TRBV19 and TRBJ2-5, with D possibly TRBD1 on 5 matching bases. The CDR3 extends over 16 amino acids. CDR1 and CDR2 (germline): LNHDA, SQIVND (reference sequence). The ends were cut back, 0 bases at V and 2 bases at J, with 13 bases in the middle. CDR3 loop: CASSIEKTVGQETQYF. As DNA, the CDR3 is TGTGCCAGTAGTATAGAGAAGACAGTGGGTCAAGAGACCCAGTACTTC.

The DNA for the CDR3 is TGTGCCAGCAGGGGGGGGACTAGCGGGGCCTACGAGCAGTACTTC. This gives the protein CASRGGTSGAYEQYF. V gene TRBV6-1 combines with J gene TRBJ2-7; 13 bases agree with TRBD2. The CDR3 length is 15 residues. Per germline, CDR1 MNHNS and CDR2 SASEGT. V was pared by 6 bases and J by 2 bases, with 4 bases of the junction left unmatched.

The chain carries TRBV5-4 and TRBJ2-4; D could derive from TRBD1 or TRBD2 (5 bases each). Germline V lookup: CDR1 SGHNT, CDR2 YYREEE (reference sequence). V gave up 0 bases and J gave up 0 bases, with 10 bases separating them. This CDR3 contains 16 residues. The CDR3 sequence is CASSLAGDLAKNIQYF. In DNA form, the CDR3 reads TGTGCCAGCAGCTTGGCCGGGGACCTAGCCAAAAACATTCAGTACTTC.

V gene TRBV5-5 combines with J gene TRBJ1-2, with D perhaps matching TRBD1 (6 bases). V was trimmed by 4 bases and J by 0 bases, leaving 10 bases between them. The CDR3 length is 14 residues. Germline values: CDR1 SGHKS, CDR2 YYEKEE (reference sequence). Here the CDR3 reads CASSVGHSNYGYTF. As DNA, the CDR3 is TGTGCCAGCAGCGTGGGACATTCTAACTATGGCTACACCTTC.

This clone has a handful of counts. V is TRBV6-7 and J is TRBJ2-2, with 15 positions matching TRBD2. TRBV6-7 is flagged as an ORF with uncertain function. The CDR3 runs to 19 residues. The trim removed 4 bases at V and 0 bases at J, leaving 6 bases unmatched. CDR3 DNA sequence: TGTGCCAGCAGTTCCATGGGACTAGCGGGAGGTGCGAACACCGGGGAGCTGTTTTTT. Encoded protein: CASSSMGLAGGANTGELFF.

This chain joins TRBV5-4 and TRBJ1-2; D call uncertain. Deletions cut 3 bases from V and 2 bases from J, with 8 bases between. CDR3 size: 13 residues. The germline V gene has CDR1 SGHNT and CDR2 YYREEE (reference sequence). This CDR3 reads CASSSPGNYGYTF. CDR3 DNA: TGTGCCAGCAGCTCCCCGGGGAACTATGGCTACACCTTC.

The J gene is TRBJ2-7, the V gene TRBV27, with a weak D call TRBD1 (6 bases). This CDR3 is 15 amino acids long. Trimming took 0 bases from V and 3 from J, leaving 12 bases between them. CDR1 is MNHEY and CDR2 is SMNVEV in the germline V gene (reference sequence). CDR3 protein: CASSLSFAGDYEQYF. The CDR3 nucleotides are TGTGCCAGCAGTTTATCGTTCGCAGGGGACTACGAGCAGTACTTC.

The V gene is TRBV29-1, the J gene TRBJ2-7; tentative D call: TRBD2 (5 bases). Germline V gene lookup returns CDR1 SQVTM and CDR2 ANQGSEA. Between the trimmed V and J ends, which lost 4 bases and 1 base, there was a span of 20 bases. This CDR3 contains 16 residues. For the CDR3, the DNA is TGCAGCGTTGGAGTTCGGGGTATATCCACTTCCTACGAGCAGTACTTC. Translated, it gives CSVGVRGISTSYEQYF.

The J gene is TRBJ2-1, the V gene TRBV6-5, with D maybe TRBD2 (5 bases). This CDR3 is 16 amino acids long. Per germline, CDR1 MNHEY and CDR2 SVGAGI. V was shortened by 4 bases and J by 7 bases, with 20 bases between the two germline ends. CDR3 sequence: CASSSQIKLGWNEQFF. The CDR3 DNA follows: TGTGCCAGCAGTTCACAAATAAAACTAGGTTGGAATGAGCAGTTCTTC.

The chain uses TRBV14 and TRBJ2-7; TRBD2 agrees at 14 bases. This CDR3 is built from 19 residues. The germline CDR1 and CDR2 sequences are SGHDN and FVKESK. V lost 4 bases to trimming and J lost 3 bases; unmatched junction nucleotides: 14. The CDR3 bases are TGTGCCAGCAGCCGGAAAAGGGGGACTAGCGGGAGAGGGGACTACGAGCAGTACTTC. This codes for CASSRKRGTSGRGDYEQYF.

The chain couples TRBV4-3 to TRBJ2-7, with TRBD2 identical over 11 bases. The junction had 4 bases not matched to a gene; V was cut back by 4 bases and J by 2 bases. Germline V CDR1 and CDR2: LGHNA, YSLEER. This CDR3 has 15 amino acids. The CDR3 is CASSPGTSGAYEQYF. CDR3 DNA sequence: TGCGCCAGCAGCCCTGGGACTAGCGGAGCCTACGAGCAGTACTTC.

About this clone itself: Mismatch with germline at one junction end may stem from a read error. The chain has TRBV5-1 and TRBJ1-2; weak D call: TRBD1 (5 bases). The CDR3 runs to 11 residues. Germline V gives CDR1 SGHRS, CDR2 YFSETQ. This CDR3 reads CASSLMTDSSF. CDR3 coding DNA: TGTGCCAGCAGCCTCATGACAGACTCGAGCTTC.

This clone was detected once. The chain carries TRBV2 and TRBJ2-3; D ambiguous. This CDR3 contains 11 residues. V lost 5 bases and J 8 bases, leaving 8 bases between the germline ends. The germline CDR1 and CDR2 sequences are SNHLY and FYNNEI. The CDR3 spells CASSPSGTQYF. The CDR3 coding sequence is TGTGCCAGCAGTCCCTCTGGTACGCAGTATTTT.

The chain joins TRBV6-5 to TRBJ2-5; possibly TRBD1 for D (6 bases). V lost 8 bases and J 5 bases, leaving 12 bases between the germline ends. This CDR3 spans 12 amino acids. Germline loops: CDR1 MNHEY, CDR2 SVGAGI. CDR3 protein: CASQDSGETQYF. CDR3 DNA sequence: TGTGCCAGCCAGGACAGTGGGGAGACCCAGTACTTC.

The chain is built from TRBV12-2 and TRBJ1-1; the table gives TRBD1 as D, unverified against the DNA. TRBV12-2 is tagged as a pseudogene. CDR3 length: 16 residues. CDR3 region: CASRLDRGTLDTEAFF. The CDR3 DNA sequence: TGTGCAAGTCGCCTGGACAGGGGGACGCTTGACACTGAAGCTTTCTTT.

J is TRBJ1-2 and V is TRBV10-3; D ambiguous. Germline V lookup: CDR1 ENHRY, CDR2 SYGVKD. The CDR3 consists of 14 residues. Between the trimmed V and J ends, which lost 0 bases and 3 bases, there was a span of 8 bases. The CDR3 spells CAISESASDYGYTF. CDR3 DNA sequence: TGTGCCATCAGTGAGTCGGCATCCGACTATGGCTACACCTTC.

This clone came up a few times. The chain joins TRBV6-6 to TRBJ1-2, with D perhaps TRBD1 (5 bases). V was shortened by 6 bases and J by 4 bases, with 12 bases between the two germline ends. This CDR3 is 13 amino acids long. Per germline, CDR1 MNHNY and CDR2 SVGAGI (reference sequence). CDR3 loop: CASRMGLGYGYTF. The CDR3 bases are TGTGCCAGCAGGATGGGGCTGGGCTATGGCTACACCTTC.

The V and J genes are TRBV7-2 and TRBJ1-5; TRBD1 aligns across 8 bases. Looked up from germline, CDR1 is SGHTA and CDR2 is FQGNSA. The CDR3 covers 15 residues. The V segment lost 2 bases and the J segment 7 bases; nucleotides outside the gene matches: 7. Written as DNA, the CDR3 is TGTGCCAGCAGCTTATTCGGACAGGGAAAACAGCCCCAGCATTTT. Protein: CASSLFGQGKQPQHF.

This clone appeared a few times. The genes are TRBV7-2 and TRBJ2-3; no clear D. The germline gives CDR1 SGHTA, CDR2 FQGNSA. Trimming cost V 5 bases and J 8 bases, with 11 bases left between them. The length of the CDR3 is 12 residues. The CDR3 coding sequence is TGTGCCAGCAGCGAAAGGGTTGGTACGCAGTATTTT. As protein: CASSERVGTQYF.

The chain employs TRBV7-3 and TRBJ2-3, with unresolved D. This CDR3 is built from 14 residues. Between the trimmed V and J ends, which lost 0 bases and 2 bases, there was a span of 6 bases. Germline V gene lookup returns CDR1 SGHTA and CDR2 FQGTGA. In nucleotides, the CDR3 is TGTGCCAGCAGCTTAACGGCGACCACAGATACGCAGTATTTT. Amino acid sequence: CASSLTATTDTQYF.